This T cell receptor beta chain was captured in a study of OX40 agonist ivuxolimab in advanced cancers. Study-level background: Every 2 weeks, patients got intravenous ivuxolimab at one of six dose levels (0.01-10 mg/kg). Therapy given before enrollment (anti-PD-1, anti-PD-L1 or anti-CTLA-4) was allowed, and around 40% had some. Partial response was recorded in three patients: one hepatocellular carcinoma and two cutaneous melanoma cases.

This clone was seen a single time. CDR1 SGHDN and CDR2 FVKESK come from the germline V gene. This CDR3 has 16 residues. V dropped 3 bases and J dropped 8; count of bases not matched to a gene: 9. Generated by immunoSEQ multiplex PCR, the TCRdb table keeps only in-frame clones and is missing some. The sample lists approximately 100,000 clones, more than 85% occurring once. This clonotype was obtained from an adult with an advanced solid tumor such as melanoma, head and neck, liver or kidney cancer. The specimen was CD4+ or CD8+ T cells sorted from blood, collected in a trial of the OX40 agonist ivuxolimab. J is TRBJ1-4 and V is TRBV14; TRBD1 matches 10 bases. The CDR3 is CASSHRRDRGMEKLFF. The CDR3 nucleotides read TGTGCCAGCAGCCACCGCCGGGACAGGGGAATGGAAAAACTGTTTTTT.